The present TCR beta chain was sequenced within a study of graft-versus-host responses after intestinal transplantation. TCRdb keeps only in-frame clones here, not all; method: immunoSEQ multiplex PCR. The table shows roughly 25,000 clones, with about 92% occurring only once. Germline V gene data show CDR1 as MNHEY and CDR2 as SMNVEV (reference sequence). Trimming left V 3 bases short and J 5 bases short, with 7 bases between. The CDR3 extends over 13 amino acids. The chain joins TRBV27 to TRBJ2-2, with D perhaps given as TRBD1 or TRBD2 (5 bases each). The sequencing used PBMCs, collected 18 days after transplant. The source of this sequence is a human patient who received an intestinal transplant, so some T cells may come from the graft donor. CDR3 in amino acids: CASSFGGTGELFF. The CDR3 DNA reads TGTGCCAGCAGTTTTGGGGGTACCGGGGAGCTGTTTTTT.